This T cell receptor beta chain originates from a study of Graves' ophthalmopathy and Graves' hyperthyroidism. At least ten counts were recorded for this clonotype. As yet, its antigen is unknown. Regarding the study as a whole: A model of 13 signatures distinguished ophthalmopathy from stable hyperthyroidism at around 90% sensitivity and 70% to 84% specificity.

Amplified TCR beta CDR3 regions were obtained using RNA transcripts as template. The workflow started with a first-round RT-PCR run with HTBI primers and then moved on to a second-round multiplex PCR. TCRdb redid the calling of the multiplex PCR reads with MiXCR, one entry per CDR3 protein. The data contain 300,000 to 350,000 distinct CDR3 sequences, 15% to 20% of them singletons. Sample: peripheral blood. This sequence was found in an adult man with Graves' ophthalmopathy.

CDR3 loop: CASSPMGALNGYTF. Here the CDR3 DNA reads TGTGCCAGCAGCCCCATGGGGGCTCTCAATGGCTACACCTTC. The V call is TRBV7-8, the J call TRBJ1-2; D might be TRBD1 (6 bases). V lost 5 bases and J lost 6, with 16 bases in between. CDR3 length equals 14 residues. The V gene's germline CDR1 is SGHVS and CDR2 FQNEAQ. The entire variable domain, with the rest obtained from reference TRBV7-8 and TRBJ1-2, is as follows: GAGVSQSPRYKVAKRGQDVALRCDPISGHVSLFWYQQALGQGPEFLTYFQNEAQLDKSGLPSDRFFAERPEGSVSTLKIQRTQQEDSAVYLCASSPMGALNGYTFGSGTRLTVV.